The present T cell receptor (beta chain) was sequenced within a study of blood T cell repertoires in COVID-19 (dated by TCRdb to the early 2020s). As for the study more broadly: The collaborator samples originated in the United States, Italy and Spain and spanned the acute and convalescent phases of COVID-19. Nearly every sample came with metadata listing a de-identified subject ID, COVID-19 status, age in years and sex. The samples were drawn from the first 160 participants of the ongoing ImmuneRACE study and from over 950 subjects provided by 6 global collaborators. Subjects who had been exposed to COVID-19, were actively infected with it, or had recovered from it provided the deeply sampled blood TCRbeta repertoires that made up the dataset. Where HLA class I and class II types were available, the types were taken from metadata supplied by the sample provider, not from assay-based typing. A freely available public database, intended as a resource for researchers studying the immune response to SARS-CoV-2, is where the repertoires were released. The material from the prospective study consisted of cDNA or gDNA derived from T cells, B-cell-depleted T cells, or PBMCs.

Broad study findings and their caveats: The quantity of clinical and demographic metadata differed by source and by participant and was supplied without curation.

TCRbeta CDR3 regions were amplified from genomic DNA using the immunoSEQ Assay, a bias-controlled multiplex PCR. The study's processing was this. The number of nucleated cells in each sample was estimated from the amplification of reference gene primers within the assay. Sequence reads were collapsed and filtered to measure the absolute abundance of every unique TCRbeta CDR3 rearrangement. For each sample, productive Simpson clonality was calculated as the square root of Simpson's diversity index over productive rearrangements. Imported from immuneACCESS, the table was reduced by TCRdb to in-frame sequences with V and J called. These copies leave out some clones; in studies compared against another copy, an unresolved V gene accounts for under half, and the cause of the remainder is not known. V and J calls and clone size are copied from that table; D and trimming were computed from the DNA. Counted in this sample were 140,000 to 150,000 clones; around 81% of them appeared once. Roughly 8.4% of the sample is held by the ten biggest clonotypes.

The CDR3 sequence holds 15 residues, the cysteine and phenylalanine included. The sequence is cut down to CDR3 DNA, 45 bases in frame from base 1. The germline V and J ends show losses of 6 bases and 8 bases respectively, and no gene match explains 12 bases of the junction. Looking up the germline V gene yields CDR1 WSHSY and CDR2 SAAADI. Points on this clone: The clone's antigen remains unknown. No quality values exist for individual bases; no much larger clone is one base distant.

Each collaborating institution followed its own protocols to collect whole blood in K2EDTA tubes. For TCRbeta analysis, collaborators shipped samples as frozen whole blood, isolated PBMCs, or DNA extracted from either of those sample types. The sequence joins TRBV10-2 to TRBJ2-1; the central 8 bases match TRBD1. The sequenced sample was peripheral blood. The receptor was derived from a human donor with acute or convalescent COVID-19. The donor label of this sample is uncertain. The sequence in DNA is TGCGCCAGCAGGGGGTCCAGGGGGCTTCCCGATGAGCAGTTCTTC. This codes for CASRGSRGLPDEQFF.